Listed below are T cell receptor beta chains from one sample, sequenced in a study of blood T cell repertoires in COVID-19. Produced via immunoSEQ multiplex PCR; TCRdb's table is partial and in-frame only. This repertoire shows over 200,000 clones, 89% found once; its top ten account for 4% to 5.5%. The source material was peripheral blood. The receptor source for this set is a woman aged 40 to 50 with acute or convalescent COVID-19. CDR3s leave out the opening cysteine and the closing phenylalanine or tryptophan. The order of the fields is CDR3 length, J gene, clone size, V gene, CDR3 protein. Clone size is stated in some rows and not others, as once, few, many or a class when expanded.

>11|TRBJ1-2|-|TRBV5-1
ASSLSGSYGYT
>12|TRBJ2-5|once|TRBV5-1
ASSSGQTQETQY
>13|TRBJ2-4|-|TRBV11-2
ASTSHQGAKNIQY
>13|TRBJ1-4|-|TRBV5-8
ASSPGQGAGEKLF
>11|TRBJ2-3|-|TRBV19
ASSTSPADTQY
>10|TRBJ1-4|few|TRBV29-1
SVGVQAEKLF
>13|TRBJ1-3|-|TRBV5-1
ASSLGQASGNTIY
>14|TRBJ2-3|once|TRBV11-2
ASSLGRGTGTDTQY
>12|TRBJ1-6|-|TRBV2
ASSEYRGNSPLH
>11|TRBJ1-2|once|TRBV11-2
ASSLAGSYGYT
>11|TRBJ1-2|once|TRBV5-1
ASSQDNNYGYT
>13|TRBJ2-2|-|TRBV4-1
ASSHWTEDTGELF
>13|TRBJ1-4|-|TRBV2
ASNQRVATNEKLF
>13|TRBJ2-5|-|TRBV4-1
ASSQFGDWRLPPY
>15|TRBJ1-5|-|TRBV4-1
ASSIAGLGISNQPQH
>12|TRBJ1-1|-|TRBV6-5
ASSYMWTGGEAF
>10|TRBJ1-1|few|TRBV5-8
ASSWGGGEAF
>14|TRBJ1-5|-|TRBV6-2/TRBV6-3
ASSTLRGGSNQPQH
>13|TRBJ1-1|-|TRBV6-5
ASSPPLTQGTEAF
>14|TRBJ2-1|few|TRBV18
ASSPETGVLPNEQF
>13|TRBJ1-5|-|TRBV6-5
ASRRGQGAEQPQH
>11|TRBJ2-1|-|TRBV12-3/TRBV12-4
ASSSGTYNEQF
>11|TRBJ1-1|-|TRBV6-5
ASRSQQNTEAF
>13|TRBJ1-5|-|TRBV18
ASSPLGQGGQPQH
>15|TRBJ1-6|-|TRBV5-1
ASSLSGSSSYNSPLH
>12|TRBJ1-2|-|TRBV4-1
ASSQEERAYGYT
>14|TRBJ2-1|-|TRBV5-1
ASSWGAGGNHNEQF
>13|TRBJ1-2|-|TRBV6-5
ASSRHHRGDYGYT
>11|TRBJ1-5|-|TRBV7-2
ASSLRVDQPQH
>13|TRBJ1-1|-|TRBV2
ASHLDRGQVTEAF
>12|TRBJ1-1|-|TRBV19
ASSLTGWSTEAF
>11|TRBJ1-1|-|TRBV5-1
ASRPTGVAEAF
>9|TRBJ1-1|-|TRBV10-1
ASSSNTEAF
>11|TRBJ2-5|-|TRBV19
ASRSGGYETQY
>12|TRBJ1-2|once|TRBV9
ASSPRDSQGGYT
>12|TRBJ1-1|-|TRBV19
ASSIESVGREAF
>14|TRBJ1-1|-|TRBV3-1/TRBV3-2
ASSRSPTGLNTEAF
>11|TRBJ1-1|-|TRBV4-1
ASRSTRGTEAF
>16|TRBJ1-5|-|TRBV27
ASSSLRDRGSSNQPQH
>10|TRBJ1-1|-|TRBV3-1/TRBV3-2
ASSRTGDEAF
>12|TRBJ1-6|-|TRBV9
ASSIGQGSSPLH
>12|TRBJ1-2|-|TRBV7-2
ASSLAGQYYGYT
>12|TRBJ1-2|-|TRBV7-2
ASSRTGTPGGYT
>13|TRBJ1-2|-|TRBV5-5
ASRIKAPSNYGYT
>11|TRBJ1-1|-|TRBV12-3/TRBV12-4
ASRLAGNTEAF
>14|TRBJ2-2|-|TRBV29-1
SVEEGTQYNTGELF
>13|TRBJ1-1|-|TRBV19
ASSITLGRGTEAF
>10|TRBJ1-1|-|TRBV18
ASSQGQGEAF
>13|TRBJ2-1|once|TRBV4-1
ASSQASGGLNEQF
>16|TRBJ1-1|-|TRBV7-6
ASSLPGQGDLLNTEAF
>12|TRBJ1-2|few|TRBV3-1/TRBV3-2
ASSLQGRNYGYT
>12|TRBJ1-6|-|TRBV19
ASSITGAASPLH
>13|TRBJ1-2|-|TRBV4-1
ASSQVGLELYGYT
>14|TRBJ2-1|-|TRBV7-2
ASSSPTGTSGGGQF
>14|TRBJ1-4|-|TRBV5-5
ASSSAGGQGLEKLF
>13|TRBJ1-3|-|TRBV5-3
ARGSTGHSGNTIY
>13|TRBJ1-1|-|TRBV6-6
ASSPVSGFGAEAF
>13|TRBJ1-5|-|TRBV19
ASSISRVSNQPQH